These 14 T cell receptor beta chains were sequenced from one sample in a study of blood T cell repertoires in COVID-19. This table comes from immunoSEQ multiplex PCR, and its TCRdb copy is limited to in-frame clones, with some not included. The data hold 150,000 or so clones, with 87% observed a single time. Sequences were obtained from PBMCs or T cells enriched from blood (not recorded which). These receptor sequences come from a woman aged 35 to 49 who had been exposed to COVID-19.

The rearrangement uses TRBV6-5 and TRBJ2-7; 7 bases are shared with TRBD2. Germline CDR1 and CDR2: MNHEY and SVGAGI. The CDR3 is made up of 11 amino acids. The V and J ends lost 7 bases and 5 bases, in that order; junction bases with no gene match: 2. This CDR3 is CASKRGHEQYF. The CDR3 bases are TGTGCCAGCAAGCGGGGCCACGAGCAGTACTTC.

V gene TRBV2 combines with J gene TRBJ2-4; D gene ambiguous. The germline gives CDR1 SNHLY, CDR2 FYNNEI. The CDR3 consists of 14 residues. Trimming cost V 3 bases and J 2 bases, with 8 bases left between them. The CDR3 here is CASSEWRSKNIQYF. As DNA, the CDR3 is TGTGCCAGCAGTGAGTGGCGGTCCAAAAACATTCAGTACTTC.

This clone has a single count. The chain employs TRBV9 and TRBJ1-4, with 7 bases fitting TRBD1. This CDR3 has 14 residues. Germline assignment: CDR1 SGDLS and CDR2 YYNGEE. V was pared by 3 bases and J by 4 bases, with 3 bases of the junction left unmatched. CDR3 region: CASSAGTVNEKLFF. CDR3 bases: TGTGCCAGCAGCGCCGGGACAGTTAATGAAAAACTGTTTTTT.

The chain joins TRBV3-1 (or the pseudogene TRBV3-2) to TRBJ1-2; TRBD1 is a possible D gene (6 bases). CDR3 size: 14 residues. Trimming left V 4 bases short and J 5 bases short, with 14 bases between. CDR1 LGHDT and CDR2 YNNKEL come from the germline V gene (reference sequence). This chain's CDR3 is CASSPGGGGYGYTF. The CDR3 DNA reads as TGTGCCAGCAGCCCCGGGGGAGGGGGATATGGCTACACCTTC.

V usage is TRBV21-1 and J usage is TRBJ1-6; the D call TRBD1 from the table was never checked on the DNA. TRBV21-1 is tagged as a pseudogene. The CDR3 runs to 14 residues. CDR3 residues: CASPPGHENSPLHF. Written as DNA, the CDR3 is TGTGCCAGCCCTCCGGGACATGAAAATTCACCCCTCCACTTT.

The chain employs TRBV3-1 (or the pseudogene TRBV3-2) and TRBJ1-2; TRBD1 agrees at 7 bases. CDR3 length equals 14 residues. Trimming took 0 bases from V and 5 from J; bases not matched to a gene: 3. Germline V CDR1 and CDR2: LGHDT, YNNKEL (reference sequence). For the CDR3, the DNA is TGTGCCAGCAGCCAAGACAGGGGGGTATATGGCTACACCTTC. Its translation is CASSQDRGVYGYTF.

The CDR3, as DNA: TGCGCCAGCAGCCCTACAGGGGGCTCTAACTATGGCTACACCTTC. This translates into CASSPTGGSNYGYTF. The chain carries TRBV5-1 and TRBJ1-2, with 9 bases matching TRBD1. J lost 0 bases, V lost 4 bases, and 4 bases had no gene match. Germline V gene sequence: CDR1 SGHRS, CDR2 YFSETQ. The CDR3 contains 15 residues. Looking up the rest from reference TRBV5-1 and TRBJ1-2 gives the full variable domain: KAGVTQTPRYLIKTRGQQVTLSCSPISGHRSVSWYQQTPGQGLQFLFEYFSETQRNKGNFPGRFSGRQFSNSRSEMNVSTLELGDSALYLCASSPTGGSNYGYTFGSGTRLTVV.

The J gene is TRBJ2-7, the V gene TRBV7-9; TRBD2 is a possible D gene (6 bases). This CDR3 contains 12 residues. Trimming cost V 8 bases and J 2 bases, with 10 bases left between them. From germline, CDR1 is SEHNR and CDR2 FQNEAQ (reference sequence). This CDR3 reads CASSGVTYEQYF. The CDR3 nucleotides read TGTGCCAGCTCGGGGGTCACCTACGAGCAGTACTTC.

This clone was observed a single time. This rearrangement joins TRBV5-1 to TRBJ2-1, with 10 bases fitting TRBD1. V shed 0 bases, J shed 6 bases, and the junction held 9 bases outside the gene matches. This CDR3 contains 17 residues. Germline CDR1 is SGHRS and CDR2 is YFSETQ. CDR3 sequence: CASSLVRQGAVGNEQFF. The CDR3 DNA reads as TGCGCCAGCAGCTTGGTTCGACAGGGGGCCGTTGGCAATGAGCAGTTCTTC.

For this clone: Additional DNA sequences in this sample encode the identical CDR3. V is TRBV6-5 and J is TRBJ1-5; TRBD1 agrees at 9 bases. Trimming removed 6 bases from V and 2 bases from J; junction bases left unmatched: 2. Germline V gene lookup returns CDR1 MNHEY and CDR2 SVGAGI. The CDR3 has 14 residues. This CDR3 is CASSRTGGNQPQHF. In DNA form, the CDR3 reads TGTGCCAGCAGCCGGACAGGGGGCAATCAGCCCCAGCATTTT.

The chain carries TRBV6-5 and TRBJ1-5; D is unclear. CDR3 length: 15 amino acids. Trimming shortened V by 6 bases and J by 1 base, and 13 bases separated the two germline ends. The germline gives CDR1 MNHEY, CDR2 SVGAGI. CDR3 amino acids: CASSITRVSNQPQHF. The DNA for the CDR3 is TGTGCCAGCAGCATTACTAGGGTCAGCAATCAGCCCCAGCATTTT.

The chain has TRBV7-2 and TRBJ2-7; 10 bases fit TRBD2. The germline CDR1 and CDR2 sequences are SGHTA and FQGNSA. Trimming removed 1 base from V and 3 bases from J; junction bases left unmatched: 9. CDR3 size: 17 residues. The CDR3 sequence is CASSLGVSSGRGYEQYF. CDR3 bases: TGTGCCAGCAGCTTAGGAGTCTCGAGCGGGAGGGGCTACGAGCAGTACTTC.

This rearrangement joins TRBV5-1 to TRBJ2-5; no clear D gene. The CDR3 has 15 residues. The germline V and J ends were trimmed by 3 bases and 5 bases, with 17 bases remaining between them. Germline CDR1 SGHRS, CDR2 YFSETQ. The CDR3, as DNA: TGCGCCAGCAGCTCGGTGGATCATACGAGGGAGACCCAGTACTTC. It yields the protein CASSSVDHTRETQYF.

The chain recombines TRBV5-1 with TRBJ2-7; 7 nucleotides line up with TRBD1. Germline CDR1 is SGHRS and CDR2 is YFSETQ. The J segment lost 1 base and the V segment lost 4 bases, leaving 8 bases of the junction unmatched. The CDR3 runs to 15 residues. CDR3 amino acids: CASSPGTAVSYEQYF. For the CDR3, the DNA is TGCGCCAGCAGCCCCGGGACAGCCGTTTCCTACGAGCAGTACTTC.